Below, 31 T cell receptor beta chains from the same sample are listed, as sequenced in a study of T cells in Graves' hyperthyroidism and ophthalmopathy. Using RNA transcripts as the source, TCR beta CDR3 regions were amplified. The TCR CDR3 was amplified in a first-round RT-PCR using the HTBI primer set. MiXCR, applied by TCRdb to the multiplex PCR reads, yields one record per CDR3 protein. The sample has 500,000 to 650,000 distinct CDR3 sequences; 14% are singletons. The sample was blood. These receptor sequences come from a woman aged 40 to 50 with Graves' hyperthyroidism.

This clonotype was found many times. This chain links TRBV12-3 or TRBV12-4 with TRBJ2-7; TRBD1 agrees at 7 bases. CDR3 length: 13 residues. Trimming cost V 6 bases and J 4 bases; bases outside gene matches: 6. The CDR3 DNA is TGTGCCAGCAGGAGGGACAGCCAATACGAGCAGTACTTC. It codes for CASRRDSQYEQYF.

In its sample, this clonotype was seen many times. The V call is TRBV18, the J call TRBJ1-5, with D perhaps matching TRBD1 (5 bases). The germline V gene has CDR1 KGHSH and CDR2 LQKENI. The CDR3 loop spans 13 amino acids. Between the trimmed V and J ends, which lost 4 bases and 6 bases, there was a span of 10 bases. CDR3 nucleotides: TGTGCCAGCTCACTACAGGAATCTCAGCCCCAGCATTTT. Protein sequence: CASSLQESQPQHF.

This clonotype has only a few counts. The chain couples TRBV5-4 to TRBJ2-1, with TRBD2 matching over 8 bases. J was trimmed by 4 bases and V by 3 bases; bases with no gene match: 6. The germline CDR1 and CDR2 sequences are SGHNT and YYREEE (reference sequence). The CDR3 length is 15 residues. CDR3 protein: CASSSSGSGYNEQFF. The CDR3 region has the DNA TGTGCCAGCAGCTCAAGCGGGAGTGGGTACAATGAGCAGTTCTTC.

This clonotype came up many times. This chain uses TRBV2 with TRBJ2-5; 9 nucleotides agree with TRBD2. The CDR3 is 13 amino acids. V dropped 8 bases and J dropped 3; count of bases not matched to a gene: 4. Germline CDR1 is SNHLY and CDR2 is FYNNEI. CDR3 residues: CASRLAEKETQYF. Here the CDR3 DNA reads TGTGCCAGCCGACTAGCGGAGAAAGAGACCCAGTACTTC.

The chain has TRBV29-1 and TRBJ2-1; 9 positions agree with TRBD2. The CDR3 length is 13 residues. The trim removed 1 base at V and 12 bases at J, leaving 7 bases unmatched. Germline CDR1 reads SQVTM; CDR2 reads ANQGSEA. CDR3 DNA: TGCAGCGTTGAAGTTGCTAGCGGGAACAGGCAGTTCTTC. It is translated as CSVEVASGNRQFF.

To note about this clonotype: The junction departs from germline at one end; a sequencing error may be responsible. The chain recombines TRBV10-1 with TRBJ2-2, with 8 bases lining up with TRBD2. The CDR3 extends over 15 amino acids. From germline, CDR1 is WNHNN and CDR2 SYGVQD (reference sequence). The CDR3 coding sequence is TGCGCCAGCAGTGAAGCGGGAGCTAACACCGAGGAGCTGTTTTTT. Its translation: CASSEAGANTEELFF.

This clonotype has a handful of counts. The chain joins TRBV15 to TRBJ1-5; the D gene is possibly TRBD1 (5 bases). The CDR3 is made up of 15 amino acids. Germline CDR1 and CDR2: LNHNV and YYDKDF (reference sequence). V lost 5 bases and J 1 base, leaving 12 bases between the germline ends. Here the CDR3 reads CATSPGGTSNQPQHF. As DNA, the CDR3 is TGTGCCACCAGCCCGGGAGGGACGAGCAATCAGCCCCAGCATTTT.

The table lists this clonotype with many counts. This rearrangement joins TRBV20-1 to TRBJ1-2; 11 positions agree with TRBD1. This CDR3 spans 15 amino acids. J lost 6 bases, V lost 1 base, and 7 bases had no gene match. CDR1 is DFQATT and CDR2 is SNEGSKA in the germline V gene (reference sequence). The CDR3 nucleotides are TGCAGTGCTAGAGCGTTCGGACAGGGGGCTAATGGCTACACCTTC. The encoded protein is CSARAFGQGANGYTF.

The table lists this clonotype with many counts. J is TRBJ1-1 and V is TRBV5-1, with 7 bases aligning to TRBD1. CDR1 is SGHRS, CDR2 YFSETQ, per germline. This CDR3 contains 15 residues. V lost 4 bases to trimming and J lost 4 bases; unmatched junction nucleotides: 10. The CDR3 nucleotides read TGCGCCAGCAGCCTAACACAGGGGATTGGCACTGAAGCTTTCTTT. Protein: CASSLTQGIGTEAFF.

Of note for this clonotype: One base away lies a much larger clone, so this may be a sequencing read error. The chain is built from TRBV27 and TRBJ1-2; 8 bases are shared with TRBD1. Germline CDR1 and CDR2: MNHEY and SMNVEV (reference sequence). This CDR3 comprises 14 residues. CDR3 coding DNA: TGTACCAGCAGTTTCCGTGACAGGGGCCGGGGCTACACCTTC. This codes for CTSSFRDRGRGYTF.

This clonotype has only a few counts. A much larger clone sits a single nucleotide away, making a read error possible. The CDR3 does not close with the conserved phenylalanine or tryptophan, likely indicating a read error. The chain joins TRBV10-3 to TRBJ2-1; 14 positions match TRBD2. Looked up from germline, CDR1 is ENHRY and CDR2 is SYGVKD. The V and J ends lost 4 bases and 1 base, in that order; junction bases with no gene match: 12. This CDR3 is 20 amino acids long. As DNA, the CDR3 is TGTGCCATCAGTGCAACCCAGGGGACTAGCGGGAGCGGATCCTACAATGAGCAGTTCCTC. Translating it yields CAISATQGTSGSGSYNEQFL.

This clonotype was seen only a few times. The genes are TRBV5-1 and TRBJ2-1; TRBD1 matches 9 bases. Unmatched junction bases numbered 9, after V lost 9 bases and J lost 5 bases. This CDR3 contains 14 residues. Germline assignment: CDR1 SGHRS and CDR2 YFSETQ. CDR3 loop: CATRTGGQDNEQFF. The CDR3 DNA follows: TGCGCCACCAGAACAGGGGGCCAAGACAATGAGCAGTTCTTC. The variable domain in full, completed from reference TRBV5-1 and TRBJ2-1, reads KAGVTQTPRYLIKTRGQQVTLSCSPISGHRSVSWYQQTPGQGLQFLFEYFSETQRNKGNFPGRFSGRQFSNSRSEMNVSTLELGDSALYLCATRTGGQDNEQFFGPGTRLTVL.

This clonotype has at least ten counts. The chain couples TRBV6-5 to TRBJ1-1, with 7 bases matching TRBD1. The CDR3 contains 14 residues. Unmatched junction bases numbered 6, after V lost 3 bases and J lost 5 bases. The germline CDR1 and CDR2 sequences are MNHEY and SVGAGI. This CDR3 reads CASSYQEGATEAFF. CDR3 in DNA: TGTGCCAGCAGTTATCAGGAGGGGGCGACTGAAGCTTTCTTT.

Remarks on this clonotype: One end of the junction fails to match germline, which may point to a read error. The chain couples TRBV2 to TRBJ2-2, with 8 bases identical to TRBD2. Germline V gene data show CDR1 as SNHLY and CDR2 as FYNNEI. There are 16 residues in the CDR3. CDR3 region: CASSERSGSIPGELLF. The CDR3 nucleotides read TGCGCCAGCAGTGAACGGAGCGGGAGTATCCCCGGGGAGCTGCTTTTT.

CDR3: CASSGRPYYNEQFF. The CDR3 coding sequence is TGTGCCAGCAGCGGGAGGCCCTACTACAATGAGCAGTTCTTC. The chain combines TRBV28 with TRBJ2-1; 7 nucleotides match TRBD2. CDR1 is MDHEN, CDR2 SYDVKM, per germline. This CDR3 comprises 14 residues. The V and J ends lost 6 bases and 3 bases, in that order; junction bases with no gene match: 5.

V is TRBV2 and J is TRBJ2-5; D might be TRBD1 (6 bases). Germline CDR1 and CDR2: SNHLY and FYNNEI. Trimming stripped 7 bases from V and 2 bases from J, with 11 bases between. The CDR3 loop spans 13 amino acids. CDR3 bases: TGTGCCAGCACTGGCACAGGGCAAGAGACCCAGTACTTC. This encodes CASTGTGQETQYF. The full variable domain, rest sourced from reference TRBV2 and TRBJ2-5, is EPEVTQTPSHQVTQMGQEVILRCVPISNHLYFYWYRQILGQKVEFLVSFYNNEISEKSEIFDDQFSVERPDGSNFTLKIRSTKLEDSAMYFCASTGTGQETQYFGPGTRLLVL.

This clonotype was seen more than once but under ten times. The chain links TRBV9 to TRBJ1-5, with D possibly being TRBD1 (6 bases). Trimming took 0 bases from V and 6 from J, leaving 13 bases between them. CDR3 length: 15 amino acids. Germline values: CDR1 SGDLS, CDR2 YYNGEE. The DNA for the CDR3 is TGTGCCAGCAGCGTAGGGGCAGGGGATGGTCAGCCCCAGCATTTT. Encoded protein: CASSVGAGDGQPQHF.

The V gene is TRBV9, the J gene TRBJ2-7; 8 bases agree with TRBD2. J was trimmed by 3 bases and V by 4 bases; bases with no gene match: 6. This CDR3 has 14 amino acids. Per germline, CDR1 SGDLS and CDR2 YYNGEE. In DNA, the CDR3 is TGTGCCAGCAGCCCGCCGGGACTAGGCTACGAGCAGTACTTC. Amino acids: CASSPPGLGYEQYF.

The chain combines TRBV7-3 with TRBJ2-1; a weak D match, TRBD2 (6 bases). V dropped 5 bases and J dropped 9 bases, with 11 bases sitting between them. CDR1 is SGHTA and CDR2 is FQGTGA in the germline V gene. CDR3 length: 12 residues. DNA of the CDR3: TGTGCCAGCAGCGACGGGAGCGGTGAGCAGTTCTTC. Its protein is CASSDGSGEQFF.

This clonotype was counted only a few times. The CDR3: CASSRDGVIGYEQYF. Here the CDR3 DNA reads TGTGCCAGCAGCCGCGACGGGGTCATCGGGTACGAGCAGTACTTC. V usage is TRBV3-1 and J usage is TRBJ2-7; possibly TRBD2 for D (5 bases). This CDR3 contains 15 residues. V lost 4 bases to trimming and J lost 4 bases, with 17 bases between them. Per the germline V gene, CDR1 is LGHDT and CDR2 is YNNKEL (reference sequence).

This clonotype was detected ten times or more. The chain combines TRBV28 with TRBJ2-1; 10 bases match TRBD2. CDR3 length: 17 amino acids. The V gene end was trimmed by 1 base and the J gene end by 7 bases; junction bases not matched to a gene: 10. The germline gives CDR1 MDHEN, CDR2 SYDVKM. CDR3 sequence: CASSLLAGGPRGNEQFF. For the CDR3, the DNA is TGTGCCAGCAGTTTATTAGCGGGAGGCCCCCGGGGGAATGAGCAGTTCTTC.

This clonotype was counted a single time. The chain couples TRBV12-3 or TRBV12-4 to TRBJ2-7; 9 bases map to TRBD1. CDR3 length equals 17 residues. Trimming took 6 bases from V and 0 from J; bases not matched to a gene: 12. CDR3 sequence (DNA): TGTGCCAGCAGCCAGGGGGGACAGGGCCCCATCTCCTACGAGCAGTACTTC. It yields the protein CASSQGGQGPISYEQYF.

CDR3 DNA: TGTGCCAGCAGCTTCCTCGGCGCTGGGGGTGAGCAGTTCTTC. Amino acids: CASSFLGAGGEQFF. This chain connects TRBV7-9 to TRBJ2-1; D might be TRBD1 or TRBD2, each matching 5 bases. Germline CDR1 SEHNR, CDR2 FQNEAQ (reference sequence). V lost 3 bases to trimming and J lost 9 bases, with 15 bases between them. The CDR3 is made up of 14 amino acids.

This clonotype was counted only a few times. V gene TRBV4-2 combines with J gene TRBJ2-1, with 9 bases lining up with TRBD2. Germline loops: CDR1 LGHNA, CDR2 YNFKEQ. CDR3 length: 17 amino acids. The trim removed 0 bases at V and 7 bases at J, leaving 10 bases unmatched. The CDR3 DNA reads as TGTGCCAGCAGCCAAGATCTATTAGCGGGAGCTTCTAATGAGCAGTTCTTC. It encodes CASSQDLLAGASNEQFF.

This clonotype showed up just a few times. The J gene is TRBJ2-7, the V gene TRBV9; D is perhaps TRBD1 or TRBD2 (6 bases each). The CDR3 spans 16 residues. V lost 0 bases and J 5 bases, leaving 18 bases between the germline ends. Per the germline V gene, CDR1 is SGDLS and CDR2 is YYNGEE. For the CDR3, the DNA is TGTGCCAGCAGCGTAGTAGGGGGACTCCCCGTAGACGAGCAGTACTTC. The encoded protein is CASSVVGGLPVDEQYF.

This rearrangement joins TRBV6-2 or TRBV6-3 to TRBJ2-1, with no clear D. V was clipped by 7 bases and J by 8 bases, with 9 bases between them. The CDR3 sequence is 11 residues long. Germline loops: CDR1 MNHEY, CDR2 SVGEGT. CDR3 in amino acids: CASTYIDEQFF. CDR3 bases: TGTGCCAGCACTTATATCGATGAGCAGTTCTTC.

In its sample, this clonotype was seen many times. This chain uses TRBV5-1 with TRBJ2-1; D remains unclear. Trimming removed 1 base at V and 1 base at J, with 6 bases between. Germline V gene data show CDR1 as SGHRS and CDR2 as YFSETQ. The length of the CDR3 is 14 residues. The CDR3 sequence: CASSLTASYNEQFF. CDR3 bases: TGCGCCAGCAGCTTGACAGCGTCCTACAATGAGCAGTTCTTC.

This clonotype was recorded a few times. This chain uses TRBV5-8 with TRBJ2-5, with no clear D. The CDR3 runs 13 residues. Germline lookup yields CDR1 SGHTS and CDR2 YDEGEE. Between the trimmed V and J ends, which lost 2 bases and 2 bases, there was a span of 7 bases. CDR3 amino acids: CASSFGMQETQYF. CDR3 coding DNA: TGTGCCAGCAGCTTTGGCATGCAAGAGACCCAGTACTTC.

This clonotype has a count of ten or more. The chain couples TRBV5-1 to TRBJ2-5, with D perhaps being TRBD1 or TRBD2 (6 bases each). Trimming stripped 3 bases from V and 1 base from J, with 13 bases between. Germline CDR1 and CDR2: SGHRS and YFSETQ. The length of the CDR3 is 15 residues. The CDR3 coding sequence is TGCGCCAGCAGCTGGAGAGGGGGGCTCCAAGAGACCCAGTACTTC. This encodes CASSWRGGLQETQYF.

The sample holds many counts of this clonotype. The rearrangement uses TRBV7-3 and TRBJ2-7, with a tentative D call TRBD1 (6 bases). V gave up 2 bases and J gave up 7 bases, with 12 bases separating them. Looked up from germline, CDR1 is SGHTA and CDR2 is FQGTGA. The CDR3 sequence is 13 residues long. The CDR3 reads CASSLGQRGEQYF. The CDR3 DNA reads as TGTGCCAGCAGCTTAGGACAAAGGGGGGAGCAGTACTTC.

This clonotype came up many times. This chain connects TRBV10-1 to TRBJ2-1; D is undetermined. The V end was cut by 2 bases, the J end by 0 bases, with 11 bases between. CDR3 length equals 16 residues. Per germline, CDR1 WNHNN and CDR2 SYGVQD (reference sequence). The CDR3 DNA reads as TGCGCCAGCAGTGAGGCCTTTCTAAGCTCCTACAATGAGCAGTTCTTC. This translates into CASSEAFLSSYNEQFF.